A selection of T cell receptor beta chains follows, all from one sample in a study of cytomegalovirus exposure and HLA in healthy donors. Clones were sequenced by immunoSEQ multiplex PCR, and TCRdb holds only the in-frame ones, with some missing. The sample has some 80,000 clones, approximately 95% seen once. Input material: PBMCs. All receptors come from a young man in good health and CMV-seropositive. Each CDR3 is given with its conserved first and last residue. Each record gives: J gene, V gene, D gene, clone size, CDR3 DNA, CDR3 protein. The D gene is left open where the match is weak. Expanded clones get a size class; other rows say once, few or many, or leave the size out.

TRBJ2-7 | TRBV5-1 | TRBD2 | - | TGCGCCAGCAGCTTGGAGGGGGTAGCGGGAGTTTTATACGAGCAGTACTTC | CASSLEGVAGVLYEQYF
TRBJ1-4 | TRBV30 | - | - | TGTGCCTGGAGCGAAGGGGGGGAGACTGAAAAACTGTTTTTT | CAWSEGGETEKLFF
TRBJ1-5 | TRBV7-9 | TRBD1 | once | TGTGCCAGCAGCTTAGGTGGGACAGGGGTCGGGCAGCCCCAGCATTTT | CASSLGGTGVGQPQHF
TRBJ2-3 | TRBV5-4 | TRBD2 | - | TGTGCCAGCAGCTTGAAAGCGGGAAGCACAGATACGCAGTATTTT | CASSLKAGSTDTQYF
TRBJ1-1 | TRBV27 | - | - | TGTGCCAGCAGTCCAACAGGGAACACTGAAGCTTTCTTT | CASSPTGNTEAFF
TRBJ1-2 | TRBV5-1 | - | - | TGCGCCAGCAGCTCCCCAACAGGGAACTATGGCTACACCTTC | CASSSPTGNYGYTF
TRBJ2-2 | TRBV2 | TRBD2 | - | TGTGCCAGCAGTTGGGAGCGGGAGGGAGCCGGGGAGCTGTTTTTT | CASSWEREGAGELFF
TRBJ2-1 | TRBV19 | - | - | TGTGCCAGTAGTATAGGTAGGACACAAAATGAGCAGTTCTTC | CASSIGRTQNEQFF
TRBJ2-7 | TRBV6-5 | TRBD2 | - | TGTGCCAGCAGTTCCTCTAGCGGGACCTACGAGCAGTACTTC | CASSSSSGTYEQYF
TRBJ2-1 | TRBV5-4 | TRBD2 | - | TGTGCCAGCAGCTTGGCCGGGACTAGAGGACATGAGCAGTTCTTC | CASSLAGTRGHEQFF
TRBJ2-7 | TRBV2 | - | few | TGTGCCAGCAGTGAAGGCAGTGCCTACGAGCAGTACTTC | CASSEGSAYEQYF
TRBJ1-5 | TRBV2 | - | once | TGTGCCAGCAGTGAAAGGCGGGCGGCGGAGAATCAGCCCCAGCATTTT | CASSERRAAENQPQHF
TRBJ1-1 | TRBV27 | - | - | TGTGCCAGCAGTACAAGTTTCCCGCACACTGAAGCTTTCTTT | CASSTSFPHTEAFF
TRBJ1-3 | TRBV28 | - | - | TGTGCCAGCAGTTTCATCCCCATCTCTGGAAACACCATATATTTT | CASSFIPISGNTIYF
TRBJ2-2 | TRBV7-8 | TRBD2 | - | TGTGCCAGCAGCTTAGTTCTGGGGGGGAGCGGGGAGCTGTTTTTT | CASSLVLGGSGELFF
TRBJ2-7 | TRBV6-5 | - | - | TGTGCCAGCAGTGAGTCGAGGCGGTCCTACGAGCAGTACTTC | CASSESRRSYEQYF
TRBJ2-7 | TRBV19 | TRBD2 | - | TGTGCCAGTAGTATTGGGCGCGGGAGCGCCTACGAGCAGTACTTC | CASSIGRGSAYEQYF
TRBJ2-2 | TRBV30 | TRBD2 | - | TGTGCCTGGCTAGCGGGAGTCCGGCCCGGGGAGCTGTTTTTT | CAWLAGVRPGELFF
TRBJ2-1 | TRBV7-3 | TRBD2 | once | TGTGCCAGCAGCTTACCGTCGGGGGGCAATGAGCAGTTCTTC | CASSLPSGGNEQFF
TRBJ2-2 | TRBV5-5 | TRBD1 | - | TGTGCCAGCAGCTTGAGAGGGACAGGGCCTCTGAACACCGGGGAGCTGTTTTTT | CASSLRGTGPLNTGELFF
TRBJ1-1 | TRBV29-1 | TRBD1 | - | TGCAGCGTTGGGGGATCCCCCGGACAGGGTCTTCCTGAAGCTTTCTTT | CSVGGSPGQGLPEAFF
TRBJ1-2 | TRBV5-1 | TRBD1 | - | TGCGCCAGCAGCTTGGGGACAGGAGCCCTTAACTATGGCTACACCTTC | CASSLGTGALNYGYTF
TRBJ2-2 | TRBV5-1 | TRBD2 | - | TGCGCCAGCAGCCCAACAAAGGGACTAGCGGGAAGGAACACCGGGGAGCTGTTTTTT | CASSPTKGLAGRNTGELFF
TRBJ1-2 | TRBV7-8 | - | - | TGTGCCAGCAGCTTAGCCGGCAGGTTCTCAGCTAACTATGGCTACACCTTC | CASSLAGRFSANYGYTF
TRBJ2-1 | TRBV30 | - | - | TGTGCCTGGAGTGTTGGGACTCTACCCTACAATGAGCAGTTCTTC | CAWSVGTLPYNEQFF
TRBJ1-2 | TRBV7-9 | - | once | TGTGCCAGTGGGACGTCAGGGGCGATGAACTATGGCTACACCTTC | CASGTSGAMNYGYTF
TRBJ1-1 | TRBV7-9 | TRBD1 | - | TGTGCCAGCAGCACCAACGACAGGGACGTGAACACTGAAGCTTTCTTT | CASSTNDRDVNTEAFF
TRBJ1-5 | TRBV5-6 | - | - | TGTGCCAGCACCCTCGGACTGAGCAATCAGCCCCAGCATTTT | CASTLGLSNQPQHF
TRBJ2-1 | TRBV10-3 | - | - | TGTGCCATCAGTGAGTGGCGGCAATCAGGAAGGGAGAGCTCCTACAATGAGCAGTTCTTC | CAISEWRQSGRESSYNEQFF
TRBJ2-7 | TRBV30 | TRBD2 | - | TGTGCCTGGAGAACTAGCGGGATTAGGGAGCAGTACTTC | CAWRTSGIREQYF
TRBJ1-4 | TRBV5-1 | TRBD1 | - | TGCGCCAGCAGCCCGACAGGGGTCGCTAATGAAAAACTGTTTTTT | CASSPTGVANEKLFF
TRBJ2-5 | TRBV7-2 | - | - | TGTGCCAGCAGCCCGGGAGTCCAAGAGACCCAGTACTTC | CASSPGVQETQYF
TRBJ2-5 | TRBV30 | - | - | TGTGCCTGGAGATCCAGCGGGCAAGAGACCCAGTACTTC | CAWRSSGQETQYF
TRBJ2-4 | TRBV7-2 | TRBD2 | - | TGTGCCAGCAGCCCGGGACTAGCGGGAGGAAACATTCAGTACTTC | CASSPGLAGGNIQYF
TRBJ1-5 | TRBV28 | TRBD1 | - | TGTGCCAGCAGTTATAGTAGACAGGGACGGCAGCCCCAGCATTTT | CASSYSRQGRQPQHF
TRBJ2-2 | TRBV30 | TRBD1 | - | TGTGCCTGGAGTGTACGGGGGACGGGACAGGGGCGAAAACCCGGGGAGCTGTTTTTT | CAWSVRGTGQGRKPGELFF
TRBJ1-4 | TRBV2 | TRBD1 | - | TGTGCCAGCATCCTGGACAGGGGGCGCGAAAAACTGTTTTTT | CASILDRGREKLFF
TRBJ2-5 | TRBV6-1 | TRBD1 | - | TGTGCCAGCAGTGTTTTTGGACAGGTACAAGAGACCCAGTACTTC | CASSVFGQVQETQYF
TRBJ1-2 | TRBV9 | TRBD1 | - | TGTGCCAGCAGGGAGTCCGGGACAGCACTCTTC | CASRESGTALF
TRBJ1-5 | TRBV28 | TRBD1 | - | TGTGCCAGCAGCGGGACAGGGAATGGTCAGCCCCAGCATTTT | CASSGTGNGQPQHF
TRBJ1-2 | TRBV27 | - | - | TGTGCCAGCAGTTTGGCAGGGGCGAACTATGGCTACACCTTC | CASSLAGANYGYTF
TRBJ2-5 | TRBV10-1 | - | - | TGCGCCAGCAGCCCGAGCGGGTCGGAGACCCAGTACTTC | CASSPSGSETQYF
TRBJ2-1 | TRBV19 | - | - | TGTGCCAGTAGTACGTTTCCGAGTCCCTACAATGAGCAGTTCTTC | CASSTFPSPYNEQFF
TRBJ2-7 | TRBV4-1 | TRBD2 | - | TGCGCCAGCAGCTCTCGACTAGCGGGATGGAACGAGCAGTACTTC | CASSSRLAGWNEQYF
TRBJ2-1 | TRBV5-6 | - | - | TGTGCCAGCAGTTTTGACTGGAGCTCCTACAATGAGCAGTTCTTC | CASSFDWSSYNEQFF
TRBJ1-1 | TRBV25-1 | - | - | TGTGCCAGCAGTGAGGCTCGCACTGAAGCTTTCTTT | CASSEARTEAFF